One and the same sample provided the 14 T cell receptor beta chains below, sequenced in a study of PD-L1 blockade in urothelial cancer. The time point here: peripheral blood 6 weeks after treatment start. Clones were read by immunoSEQ multiplex PCR, and TCRdb kept only the in-frame ones, dropping some. The table has around 80,000 clones, 75% to 95% seen once; the top ten hold around 0.9%. The input for sequencing was PBMCs, taken around atezolizumab (anti-PD-L1) treatment. The receptors were gathered from a woman aged 80 or over with urothelial cancer.

This rearrangement joins TRBV10-3 to TRBJ2-3; unclear D gene. Germline CDR1 ENHRY, CDR2 SYGVKD. CDR3 size: 14 residues. V was pared by 2 bases and J by 2 bases, with 8 bases between. CDR3 bases: TGTGCCATCAGTGAGGGCGGATTCACAGATACGCAGTATTTT. Translation: CAISEGGFTDTQYF.

The chain uses TRBV27 and TRBJ1-2, with 7 bases lining up with TRBD1. Germline-derived CDR1 and CDR2 are MNHEY and SMNVEV (reference sequence). This CDR3 is built from 14 residues. The V and J ends lost 3 bases and 8 bases, in that order; junction bases with no gene match: 9. As DNA, the CDR3 is TGTGCCAGCAGTTTCGGGGGCCGACAGGGCGGCTACACCTTC. It is translated as CASSFGGRQGGYTF.

This chain links TRBV30 with TRBJ2-2, with TRBD1 identical over 7 bases. The CDR3 consists of 12 residues. Germline assignment: CDR1 GTSNPN and CDR2 SVGIG (reference sequence). Losses at the gene ends were 5 bases for V and 10 bases for J; bases not matched to a gene: 7. The CDR3 sequence: CAWGDSRPELFF. The CDR3 DNA is TGTGCCTGGGGGGACAGTCGCCCGGAGCTGTTTTTT.

The chain carries TRBV6-5 and TRBJ2-5; no clear D gene. Germline CDR1 reads MNHEY; CDR2 reads SVGAGI. CDR3 length: 14 residues. V lost 1 base and J 0 bases, leaving 6 bases between the germline ends. The CDR3 spells CASSYLDNQETQYF. CDR3 sequence (DNA): TGTGCCAGCAGTTACTTAGACAACCAAGAGACCCAGTACTTC.

This chain's CDR3 is CATWTSGRALNEQFF. CDR3 sequence (DNA): TGTGCCACTTGGACTAGCGGGAGGGCCCTCAATGAGCAGTTCTTC. The chain couples TRBV10-3 to TRBJ2-1; TRBD2 agrees at 15 bases. V lost 10 bases to trimming and J lost 6 bases; unmatched junction nucleotides: 7. Per germline, CDR1 ENHRY and CDR2 SYGVKD. This CDR3 spans 15 amino acids.

CDR3 in DNA: TGTGCCAGCAGCTTGGGACAGGTGAACACTGAAGCTTTCTTT. Protein sequence: CASSLGQVNTEAFF. The chain is built from TRBV5-4 and TRBJ1-1, with TRBD1 as a possible D gene (6 bases). Germline CDR1 and CDR2: SGHNT and YYREEE (reference sequence). The ends were cut back, 0 bases at V and 0 bases at J, with 6 bases in the middle. The CDR3 spans 14 residues.

The genes are TRBV28 and TRBJ2-5, with a possible D match to TRBD1 (5 bases). With 5 bases removed from V and 4 bases from J, the gap between germline ends came to 8 bases. CDR1 MDHEN and CDR2 SYDVKM come from the germline V gene. This CDR3 contains 12 residues. DNA for the CDR3: TGTGCCAGCAGTAAGGACACAGAGACCCAGTACTTC. It encodes CASSKDTETQYF. The full variable domain, in which reference TRBV28 and TRBJ2-5 provide the parts outside the CDR3, is DVKVTQSSRYLVKRTGEKVFLECVQDMDHENMFWYRQDPGLGLRLIYFSYDVKMKEKGDIPEGYSVSREKKERFSLILESASTNQTSMYLCASSKDTETQYFGPGTRLLVL.

V usage is TRBV14 and J usage is TRBJ2-5, with TRBD2 matching over 7 bases. V was pared by 4 bases and J by 5 bases, with 13 bases of the junction left unmatched. Germline V gene sequence: CDR1 SGHDN, CDR2 FVKESK. This CDR3 has 16 residues. The DNA of the CDR3 is TGTGCCAGCAGCCCCAGGGAGAAGGGACTACTGGAGACCCAGTACTTC. This codes for CASSPREKGLLETQYF. The whole variable domain, filled in from reference TRBV14 and TRBJ2-5, reads EAGVTQFPSHSVIEKGQTVTLRCDPISGHDNLYWYRRVMGKEIKFLLHFVKESKQDESGMPNNRFLAERTGGTYSTLKVQPAELEDSGVYFCASSPREKGLLETQYFGPGTRLLVL.

This chain links TRBV5-4 with TRBJ1-1; D is unclear. CDR1 SGHNT and CDR2 YYREEE come from the germline V gene (reference sequence). The CDR3 loop spans 13 amino acids. Trimming pared 4 bases from V and 1 base from J, leaving 8 bases between. The CDR3 reads CASSPAGNTEAFF. The CDR3 coding sequence is TGTGCCAGCAGCCCTGCGGGGAACACTGAAGCTTTCTTT.

The rearrangement uses TRBV6-5 and TRBJ2-3, with D maybe TRBD1 (6 bases). There are 14 residues in the CDR3. CDR1 is MNHEY and CDR2 is SVGAGI in the germline V gene. V was trimmed by 3 bases and J by 5 bases, leaving 12 bases between them. The CDR3 DNA is TGTGCCAGCAGTTATGGGACAATCGGAGATACGCAGTATTTT. It yields the protein CASSYGTIGDTQYF.

Note on this clone: The same CDR3 is also encoded by other DNA sequences in this sample. The chain joins TRBV11-2 to TRBJ1-2, with 7 positions matching TRBD1. V was clipped by 5 bases and J by 2 bases; unmatched bases: 2. Germline V lookup: CDR1 SGHAT, CDR2 FQNNGV. This CDR3 is 13 amino acids long. The CDR3 DNA is TGTGCCAGCAGCCTGGGACAGAACTATGGCTACACCTTC. It codes for CASSLGQNYGYTF.

The chain is built from TRBV7-7 and TRBJ2-7, with D maybe TRBD2 (6 bases). Per germline, CDR1 SSHAT and CDR2 FNYEAQ (reference sequence). This CDR3 contains 13 residues. V was clipped by 4 bases and J by 5 bases, with 12 bases between them. The CDR3 spells CASSSGEADEQYF. The CDR3 region has the DNA TGTGCCAGCAGCTCGGGGGAGGCGGACGAGCAGTACTTC.

The rearrangement joins TRBV18 to TRBJ1-2; D remains unclear. From germline, CDR1 is KGHSH and CDR2 LQKENI. Trimming left V 0 bases short and J 4 bases short, with 6 bases between. The CDR3 consists of 13 residues. Here the CDR3 DNA reads TGTGCCAGCTCACCACCAGGGAGCTATGGCTACACCTTC. Its translation is CASSPPGSYGYTF.

V and J are TRBV7-7 and TRBJ1-4, with TRBD1 identical over 10 bases. This CDR3 contains 14 residues. The germline gives CDR1 SSHAT, CDR2 FNYEAQ (reference sequence). With V trimmed by 5 bases and J by 6 bases, 3 bases remained unmatched. The CDR3 region is CASSLGQGDEKLFF. As DNA, the CDR3 is TGTGCCAGCAGCCTCGGACAGGGGGATGAAAAACTGTTTTTT.